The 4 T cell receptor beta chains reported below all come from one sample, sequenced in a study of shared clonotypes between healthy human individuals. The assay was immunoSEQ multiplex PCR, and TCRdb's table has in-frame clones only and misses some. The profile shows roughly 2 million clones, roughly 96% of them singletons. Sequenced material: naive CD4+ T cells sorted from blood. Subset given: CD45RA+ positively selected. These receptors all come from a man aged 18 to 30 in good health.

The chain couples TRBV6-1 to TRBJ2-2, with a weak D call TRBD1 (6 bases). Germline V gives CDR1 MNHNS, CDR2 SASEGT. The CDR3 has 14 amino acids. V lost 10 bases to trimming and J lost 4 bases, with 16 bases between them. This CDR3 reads CATQTGTPTGELFF. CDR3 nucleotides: TGTGCCACTCAGACCGGGACACCCACCGGGGAGCTGTTTTTT.

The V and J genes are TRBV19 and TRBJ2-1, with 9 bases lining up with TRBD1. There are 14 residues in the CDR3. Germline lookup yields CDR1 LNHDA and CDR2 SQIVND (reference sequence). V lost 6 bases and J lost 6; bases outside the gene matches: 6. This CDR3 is CASRVQGAGNEQFF. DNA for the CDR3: TGTGCCAGTAGAGTACAGGGGGCAGGCAATGAGCAGTTCTTC. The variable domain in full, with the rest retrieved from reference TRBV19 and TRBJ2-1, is DGGITQSPKYLFRKEGQNVTLSCEQNLNHDAMYWYRQDPGQGLRLIYYSQIVNDFQKGDIAEGYSVSREKKESFPLTVTSAQKNPTAFYLCASRVQGAGNEQFFGPGTRLTVL.

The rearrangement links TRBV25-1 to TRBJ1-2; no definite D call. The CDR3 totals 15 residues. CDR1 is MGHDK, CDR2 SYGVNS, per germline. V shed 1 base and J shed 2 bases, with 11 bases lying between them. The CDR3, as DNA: TGTGCCAGCAGTGAATTAAAGCTTCTAAACTATGGCTACACCTTC. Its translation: CASSELKLLNYGYTF.

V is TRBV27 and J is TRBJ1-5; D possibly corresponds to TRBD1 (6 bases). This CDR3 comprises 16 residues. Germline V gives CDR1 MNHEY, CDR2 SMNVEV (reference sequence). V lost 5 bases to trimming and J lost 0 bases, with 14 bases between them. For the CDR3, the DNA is TGTGCCAGCAGTCCCGGACAGATTCTTAGCAATCAGCCCCAGCATTTT. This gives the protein CASSPGQILSNQPQHF.